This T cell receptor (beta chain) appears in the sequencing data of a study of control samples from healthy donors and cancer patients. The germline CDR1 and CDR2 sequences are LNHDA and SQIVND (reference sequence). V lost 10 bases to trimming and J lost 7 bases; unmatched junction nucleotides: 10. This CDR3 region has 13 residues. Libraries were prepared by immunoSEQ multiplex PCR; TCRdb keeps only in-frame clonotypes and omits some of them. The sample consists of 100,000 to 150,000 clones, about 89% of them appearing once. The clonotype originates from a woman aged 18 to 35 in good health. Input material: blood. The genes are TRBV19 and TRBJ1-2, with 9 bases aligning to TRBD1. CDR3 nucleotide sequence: TGTGCCACCCGGACAGGGGATTTGCGTGGCTACACCTTC. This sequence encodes CATRTGDLRGYTF.